Detailed here is one T cell receptor (beta chain). The data derive from a study of blood T cell repertoires in COVID-19. The authors' processing: Reference gene primers were amplified, and this amplification served to estimate nucleated cell counts. Assay used: immunoSEQ multiplex PCR; TCRdb lists only in-frame clones, some missing. V and J calls and clone size are given by that table; D and trimming were obtained from the DNA. The profile shows some 200,000 clones, about 88% of them singletons. V lost 3 bases and J 7 bases, leaving 13 bases between the germline ends. Germline V gives CDR1 DFQATT, CDR2 SNEGSKA (reference sequence). This CDR3 spans 13 amino acids.

The chain carries TRBV20-1 and TRBJ2-4; D is perhaps TRBD1 (6 bases). Sequenced sample: peripheral blood. The TCR sequence derives from a man aged 35 to 55 with active or convalescent COVID-19. CDR3 DNA: TGCAGTGCTAGTCAACAGGGTTGGAACATTCAGTACTTC. As protein: CSASQQGWNIQYF.